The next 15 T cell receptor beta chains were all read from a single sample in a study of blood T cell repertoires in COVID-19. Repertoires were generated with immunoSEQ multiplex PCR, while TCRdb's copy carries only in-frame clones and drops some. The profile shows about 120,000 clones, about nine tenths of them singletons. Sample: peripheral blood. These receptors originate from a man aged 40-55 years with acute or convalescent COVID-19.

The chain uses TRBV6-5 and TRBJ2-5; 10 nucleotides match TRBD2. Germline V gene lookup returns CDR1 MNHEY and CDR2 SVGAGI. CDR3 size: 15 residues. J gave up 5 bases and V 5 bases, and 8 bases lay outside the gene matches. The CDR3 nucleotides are TGTGCCAGCAGTCCTATAGCGGGAGGCCGGGAGACCCAGTACTTC. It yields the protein CASSPIAGGRETQYF.

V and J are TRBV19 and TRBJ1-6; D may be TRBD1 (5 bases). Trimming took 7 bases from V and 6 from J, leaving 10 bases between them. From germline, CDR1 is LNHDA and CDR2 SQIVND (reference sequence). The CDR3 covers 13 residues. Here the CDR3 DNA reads TGTGCCAGTAAACAGGACCCTAATTCACCCCTCCACTTT. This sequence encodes CASKQDPNSPLHF. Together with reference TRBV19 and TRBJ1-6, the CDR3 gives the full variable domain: DGGITQSPKYLFRKEGQNVTLSCEQNLNHDAMYWYRQDPGQGLRLIYYSQIVNDFQKGDIAEGYSVSREKKESFPLTVTSAQKNPTAFYLCASKQDPNSPLHFGNGTRLTVT.

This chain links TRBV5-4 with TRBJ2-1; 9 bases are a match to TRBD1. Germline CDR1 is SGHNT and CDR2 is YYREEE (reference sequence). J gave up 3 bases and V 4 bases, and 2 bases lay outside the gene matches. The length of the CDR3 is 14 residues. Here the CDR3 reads CASSRGQGYNEQFF. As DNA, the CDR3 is TGTGCCAGCAGCCGGGGACAGGGCTACAATGAGCAGTTCTTC.

The CDR3 sequence: CASSDRVSGELFF. CDR3 coding DNA: TGCGCCAGCAGTGACAGGGTATCCGGGGAGCTGTTTTTT. The rearrangement uses TRBV10-1 and TRBJ2-2, with TRBD1 as a possible D gene (5 bases). Germline CDR1 reads WNHNN; CDR2 reads SYGVQD (reference sequence). The CDR3 runs to 13 residues. The V end lost 3 bases, the J end lost 6 bases, and 8 bases lay between the germline ends.

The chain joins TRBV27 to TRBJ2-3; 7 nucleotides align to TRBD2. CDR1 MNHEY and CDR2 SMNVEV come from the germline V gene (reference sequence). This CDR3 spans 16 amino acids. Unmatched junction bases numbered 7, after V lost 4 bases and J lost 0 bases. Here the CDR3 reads CASSSPSGTSTDTQYF. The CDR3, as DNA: TGTGCCAGCAGTTCCCCTAGCGGAACTAGCACAGATACGCAGTATTTT.

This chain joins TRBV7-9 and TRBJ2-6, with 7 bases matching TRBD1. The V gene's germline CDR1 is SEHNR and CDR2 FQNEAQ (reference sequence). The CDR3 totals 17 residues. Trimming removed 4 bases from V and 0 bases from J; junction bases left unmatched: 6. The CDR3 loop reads CASSSRDRSSGANVLTF. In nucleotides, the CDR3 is TGTGCCAGCAGCTCTCGGGACAGATCCTCTGGGGCCAACGTCCTGACTTTC. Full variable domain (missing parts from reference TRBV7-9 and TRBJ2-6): DTGVSQNPRHKITKRGQNVTFRCDPISEHNRLYWYRQTLGQGPEFLTYFQNEAQLEKSRLLSDRFSAERPKGSFSTLEIQRTEQGDSAMYLCASSSRDRSSGANVLTFGAGSRLTVL.

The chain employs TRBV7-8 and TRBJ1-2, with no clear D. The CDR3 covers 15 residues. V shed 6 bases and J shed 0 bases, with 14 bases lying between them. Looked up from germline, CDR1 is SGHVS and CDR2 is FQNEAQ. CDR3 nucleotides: TGTGCCAGCAGTCCCTCAGGCAGCACTAACTATGGCTACACCTTC. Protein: CASSPSGSTNYGYTF.

CDR3: CASGFGKGIFYEQYF. The CDR3 DNA reads TGTGCCAGCGGGTTTGGCAAGGGGATCTTCTACGAGCAGTACTTC. The V and J genes are TRBV6-5 and TRBJ2-7, with D possibly matching TRBD1 (5 bases). Germline CDR1 reads MNHEY; CDR2 reads SVGAGI. The CDR3 totals 15 residues. V lost 8 bases to trimming and J lost 3 bases, with 20 bases between them.

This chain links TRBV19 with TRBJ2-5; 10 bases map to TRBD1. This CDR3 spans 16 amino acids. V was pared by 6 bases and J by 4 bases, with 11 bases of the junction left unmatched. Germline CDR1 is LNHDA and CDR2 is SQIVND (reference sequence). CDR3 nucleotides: TGTGCCAGTAGCCTCGCCGGGACAGGGGTTCCAGAGACCCAGTACTTC. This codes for CASSLAGTGVPETQYF.

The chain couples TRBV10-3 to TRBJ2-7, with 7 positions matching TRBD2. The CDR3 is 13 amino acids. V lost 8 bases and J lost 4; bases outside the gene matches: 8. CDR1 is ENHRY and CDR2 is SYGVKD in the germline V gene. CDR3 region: CAISTSDRYEQYF. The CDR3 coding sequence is TGTGCCATCTCAACTAGCGATCGGTACGAGCAGTACTTC.

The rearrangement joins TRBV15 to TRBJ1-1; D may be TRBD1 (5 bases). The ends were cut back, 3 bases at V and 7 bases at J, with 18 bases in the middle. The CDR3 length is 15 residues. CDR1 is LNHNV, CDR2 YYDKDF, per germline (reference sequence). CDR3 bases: TGTGCCACCAGCAGCTCTCTTGGACACTTGGTTGAAGCTTTCTTT. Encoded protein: CATSSSLGHLVEAFF.

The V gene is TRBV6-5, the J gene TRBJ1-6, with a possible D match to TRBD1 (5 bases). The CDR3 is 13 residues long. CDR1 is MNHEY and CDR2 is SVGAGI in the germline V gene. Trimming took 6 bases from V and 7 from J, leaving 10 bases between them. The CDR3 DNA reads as TGTGCCAGCAGCTGGGGCAGAAATTCACCCCTCCACTTT. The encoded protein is CASSWGRNSPLHF.

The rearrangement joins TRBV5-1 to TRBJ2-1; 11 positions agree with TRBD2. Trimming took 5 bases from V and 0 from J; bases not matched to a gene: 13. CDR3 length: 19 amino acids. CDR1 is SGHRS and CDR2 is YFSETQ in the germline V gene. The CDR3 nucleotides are TGCGCCAGCAGAGTAGCGGGAGGGCCTTCGATAGGCTCCTACAATGAGCAGTTCTTC. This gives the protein CASRVAGGPSIGSYNEQFF.

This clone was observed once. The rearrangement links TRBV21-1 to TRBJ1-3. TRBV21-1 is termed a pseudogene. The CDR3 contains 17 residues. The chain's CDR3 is CASSKGAGQAGGNTIYF. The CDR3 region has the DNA TGTGCCAGCAGCAAAGGAGCGGGCCAGGCGGGGGGAAACACCATATATTTT.

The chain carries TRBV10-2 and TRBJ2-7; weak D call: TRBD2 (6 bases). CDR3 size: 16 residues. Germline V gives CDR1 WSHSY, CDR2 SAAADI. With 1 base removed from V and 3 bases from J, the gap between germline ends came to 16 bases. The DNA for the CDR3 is TGCGCCAGCAGTGAGTTCGGGGGATTGTGGAACTACGAGCAGTACTTC. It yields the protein CASSEFGGLWNYEQYF.